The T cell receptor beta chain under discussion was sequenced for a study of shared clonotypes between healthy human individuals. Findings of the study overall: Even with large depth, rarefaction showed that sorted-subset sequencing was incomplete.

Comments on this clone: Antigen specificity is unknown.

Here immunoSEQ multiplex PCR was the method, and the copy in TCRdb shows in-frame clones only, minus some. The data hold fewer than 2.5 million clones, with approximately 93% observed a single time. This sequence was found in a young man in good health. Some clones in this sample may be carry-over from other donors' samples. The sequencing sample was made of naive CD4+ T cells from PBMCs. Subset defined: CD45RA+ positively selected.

CDR3: CASRRTSAGSADTQYF. Here the CDR3 DNA reads TGTGCCAGTAGGCGGACGTCGGCAGGGTCGGCAGATACGCAGTATTTT. The chain joins TRBV19 to TRBJ2-3, with a possible D match to TRBD1 (5 bases). The CDR3 runs 16 residues. Between the trimmed V and J ends, which lost 6 bases and 4 bases, there was a span of 20 bases. Germline lookup yields CDR1 LNHDA and CDR2 SQIVND (reference sequence).